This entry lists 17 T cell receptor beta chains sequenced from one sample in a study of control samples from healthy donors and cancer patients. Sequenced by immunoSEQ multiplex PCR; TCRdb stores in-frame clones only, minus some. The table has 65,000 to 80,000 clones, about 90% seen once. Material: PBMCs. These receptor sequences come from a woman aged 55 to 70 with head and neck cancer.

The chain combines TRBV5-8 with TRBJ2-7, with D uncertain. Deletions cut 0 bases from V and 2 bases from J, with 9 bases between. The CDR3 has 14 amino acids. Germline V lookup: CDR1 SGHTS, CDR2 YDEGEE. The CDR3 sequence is CASSLGLTPYEQYF. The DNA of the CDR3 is TGTGCCAGCAGCTTGGGACTCACCCCCTACGAGCAGTACTTC.

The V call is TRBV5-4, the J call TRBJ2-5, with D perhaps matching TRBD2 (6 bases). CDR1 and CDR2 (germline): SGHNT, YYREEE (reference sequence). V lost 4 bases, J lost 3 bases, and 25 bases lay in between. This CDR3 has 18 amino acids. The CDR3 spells CASSLPGLLGSGKETQYF. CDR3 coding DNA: TGTGCCAGCAGCCTCCCCGGGTTATTGGGTAGCGGAAAAGAGACCCAGTACTTC.

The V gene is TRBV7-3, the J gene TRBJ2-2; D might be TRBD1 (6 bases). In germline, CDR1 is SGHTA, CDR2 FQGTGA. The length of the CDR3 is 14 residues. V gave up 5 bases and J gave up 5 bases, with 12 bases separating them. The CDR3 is CASSPHQGTGELFF. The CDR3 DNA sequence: TGTGCCAGCAGCCCCCACCAGGGGACCGGGGAGCTGTTTTTT.

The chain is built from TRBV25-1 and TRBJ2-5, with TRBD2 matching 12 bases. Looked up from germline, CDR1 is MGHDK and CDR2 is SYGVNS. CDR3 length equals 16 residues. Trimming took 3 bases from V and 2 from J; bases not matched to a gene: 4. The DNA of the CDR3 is TGTGCCAGCAGTGATCAGGGACTAGCGGGTCAAGAGACCCAGTACTTC. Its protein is CASSDQGLAGQETQYF.

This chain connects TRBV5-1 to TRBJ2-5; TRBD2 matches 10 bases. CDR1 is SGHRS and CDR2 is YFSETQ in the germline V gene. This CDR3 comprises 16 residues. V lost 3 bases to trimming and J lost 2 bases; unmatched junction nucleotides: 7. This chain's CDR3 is CASSSPVLAGQETQYF. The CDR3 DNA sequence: TGCGCCAGCAGCTCCCCCGTACTAGCGGGACAAGAGACCCAGTACTTC.

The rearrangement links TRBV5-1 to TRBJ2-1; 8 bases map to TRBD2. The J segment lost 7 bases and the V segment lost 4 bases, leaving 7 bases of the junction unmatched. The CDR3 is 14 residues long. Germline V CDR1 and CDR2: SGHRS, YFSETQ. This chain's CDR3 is CASSPPVAGNEQFF. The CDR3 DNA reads TGCGCCAGCAGCCCCCCCGTAGCGGGAAATGAGCAGTTCTTC.

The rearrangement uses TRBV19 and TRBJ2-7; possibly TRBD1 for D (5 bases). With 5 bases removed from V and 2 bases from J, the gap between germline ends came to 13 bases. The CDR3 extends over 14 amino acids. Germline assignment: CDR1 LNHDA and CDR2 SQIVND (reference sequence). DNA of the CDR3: TGTGCCAGTAGTGTCGACAGCATAGCCTACGAGCAGTACTTC. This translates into CASSVDSIAYEQYF.

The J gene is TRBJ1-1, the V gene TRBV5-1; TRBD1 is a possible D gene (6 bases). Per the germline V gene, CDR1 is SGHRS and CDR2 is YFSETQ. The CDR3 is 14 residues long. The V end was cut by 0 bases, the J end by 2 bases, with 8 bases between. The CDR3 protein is CASSLGTVNTEAFF. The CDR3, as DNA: TGCGCCAGCAGCTTGGGGACAGTTAACACTGAAGCTTTCTTT.

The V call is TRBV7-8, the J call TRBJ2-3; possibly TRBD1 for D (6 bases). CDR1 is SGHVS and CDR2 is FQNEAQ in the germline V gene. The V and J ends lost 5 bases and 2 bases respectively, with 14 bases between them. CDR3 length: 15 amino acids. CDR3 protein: CASSPLGGVTDTQYF. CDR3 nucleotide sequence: TGTGCCAGCAGCCCCCTTGGGGGCGTCACAGATACGCAGTATTTT. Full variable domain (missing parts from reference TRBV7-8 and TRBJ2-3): GAGVSQSPRYKVAKRGQDVALRCDPISGHVSLFWYQQALGQGPEFLTYFQNEAQLDKSGLPSDRFFAERPEGSVSTLKIQRTQQEDSAVYLCASSPLGGVTDTQYFGPGTRLTVL.

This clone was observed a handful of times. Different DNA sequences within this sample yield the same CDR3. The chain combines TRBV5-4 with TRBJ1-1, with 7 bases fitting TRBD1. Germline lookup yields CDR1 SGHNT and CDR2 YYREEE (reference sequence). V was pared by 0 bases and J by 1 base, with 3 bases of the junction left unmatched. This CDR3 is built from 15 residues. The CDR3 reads CASSLGGGRNTEAFF. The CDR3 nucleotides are TGTGCCAGCAGCTTGGGAGGGGGCCGGAACACTGAAGCTTTCTTT. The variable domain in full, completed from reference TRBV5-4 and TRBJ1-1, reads ETGVTQSPTHLIKTRGQQVTLRCSSQSGHNTVSWYQQALGQGPQFIFQYYREEENGRGNFPPRFSGLQFPNYSSELNVNALELDDSALYLCASSLGGGRNTEAFFGQGTRLTVV.

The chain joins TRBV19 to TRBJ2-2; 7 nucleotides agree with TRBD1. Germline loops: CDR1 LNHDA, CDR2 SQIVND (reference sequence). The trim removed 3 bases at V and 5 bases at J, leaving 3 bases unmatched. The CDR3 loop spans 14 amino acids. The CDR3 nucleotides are TGTGCCAGTAGTATCGACAGGGATACCGGGGAGCTGTTTTTT. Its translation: CASSIDRDTGELFF. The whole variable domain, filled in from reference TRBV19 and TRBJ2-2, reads DGGITQSPKYLFRKEGQNVTLSCEQNLNHDAMYWYRQDPGQGLRLIYYSQIVNDFQKGDIAEGYSVSREKKESFPLTVTSAQKNPTAFYLCASSIDRDTGELFFGEGSRLTVL.

For the CDR3, the DNA is TGCGCCAGCAGCTTTACAGGGTTCAGCTCTGGGGCCAACGTCCTGACTTTC. Translating gives CASSFTGFSSGANVLTF. The gene calls are TRBV5-1 and TRBJ2-6, with D perhaps TRBD1 (6 bases). Germline values: CDR1 SGHRS, CDR2 YFSETQ. This CDR3 is built from 17 residues. Trimming stripped 2 bases from V and 0 bases from J, with 12 bases between.

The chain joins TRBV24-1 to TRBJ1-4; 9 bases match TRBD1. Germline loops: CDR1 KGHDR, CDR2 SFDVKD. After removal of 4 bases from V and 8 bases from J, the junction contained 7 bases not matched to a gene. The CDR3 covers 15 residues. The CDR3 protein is CATSDPGTGSEKLFF. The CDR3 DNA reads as TGTGCCACCAGTGACCCCGGGACAGGGTCCGAAAAACTGTTTTTT.

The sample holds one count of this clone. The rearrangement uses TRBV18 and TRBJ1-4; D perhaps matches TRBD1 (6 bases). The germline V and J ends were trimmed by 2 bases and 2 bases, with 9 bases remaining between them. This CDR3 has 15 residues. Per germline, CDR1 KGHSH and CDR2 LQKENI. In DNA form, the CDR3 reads TGTGCCAGCTCACCAATGCAGGGGACTAATGAAAAACTGTTTTTT. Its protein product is CASSPMQGTNEKLFF.

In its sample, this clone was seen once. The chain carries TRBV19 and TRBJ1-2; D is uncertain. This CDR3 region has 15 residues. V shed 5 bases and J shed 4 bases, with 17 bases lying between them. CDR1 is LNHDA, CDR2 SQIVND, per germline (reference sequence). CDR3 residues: CASSFKPAEGYGYTF. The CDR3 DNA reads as TGTGCCAGTAGTTTTAAGCCGGCCGAAGGCTATGGCTACACCTTC.

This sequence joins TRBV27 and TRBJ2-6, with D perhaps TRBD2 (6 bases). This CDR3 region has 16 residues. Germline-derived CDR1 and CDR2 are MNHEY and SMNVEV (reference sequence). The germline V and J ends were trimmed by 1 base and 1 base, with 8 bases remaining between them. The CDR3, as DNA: TGTGCCAGCAGTTTATTGGCGGGGTCTGGGGCCAACGTCCTGACTTTC. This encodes CASSLLAGSGANVLTF.

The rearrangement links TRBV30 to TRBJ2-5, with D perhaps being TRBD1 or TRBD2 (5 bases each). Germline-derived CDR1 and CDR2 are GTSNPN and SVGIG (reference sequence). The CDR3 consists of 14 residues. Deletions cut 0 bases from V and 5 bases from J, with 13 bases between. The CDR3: CAWSVLRGGETQYF. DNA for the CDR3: TGTGCCTGGAGTGTACTGAGGGGTGGGGAGACCCAGTACTTC.